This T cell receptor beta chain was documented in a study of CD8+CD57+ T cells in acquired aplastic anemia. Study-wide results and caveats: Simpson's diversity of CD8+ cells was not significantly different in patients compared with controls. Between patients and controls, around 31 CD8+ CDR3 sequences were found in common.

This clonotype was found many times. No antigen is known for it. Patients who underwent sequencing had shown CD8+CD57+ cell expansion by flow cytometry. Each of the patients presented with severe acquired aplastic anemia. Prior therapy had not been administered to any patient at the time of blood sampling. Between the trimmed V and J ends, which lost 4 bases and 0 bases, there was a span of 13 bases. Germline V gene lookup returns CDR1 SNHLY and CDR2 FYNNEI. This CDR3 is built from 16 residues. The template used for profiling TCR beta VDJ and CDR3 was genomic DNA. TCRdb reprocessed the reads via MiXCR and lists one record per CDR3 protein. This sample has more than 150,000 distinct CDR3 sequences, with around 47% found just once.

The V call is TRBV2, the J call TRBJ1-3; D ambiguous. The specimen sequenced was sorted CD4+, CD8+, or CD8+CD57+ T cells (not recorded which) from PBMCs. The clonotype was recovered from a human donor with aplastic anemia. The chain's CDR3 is CASSGGLGISGNTIYF. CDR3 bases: TGTGCCAGCAGTGGAGGTTTGGGAATCTCTGGAAACACCATATATTTT.